The clone carrying this T cell receptor beta chain was detected a few times. Its antigen remains unknown. This specimen comes from a study of cytomegalovirus exposure and HLA in healthy donors. Study results and limitations: Association of a missense DCLRE1C variant with TCR beta V- and J-gene trimming was reported in a later analysis.

The PCR had 60 Vbeta and 13 Jbeta primers. This table comes from immunoSEQ multiplex PCR, and its TCRdb copy is limited to in-frame clones, with some not included. The profile shows 160,000 or so clones, 82% of them singletons. The sequence was collected from a woman between 45 and 60 years old in good health and CMV-seronegative. Sequences were obtained from PBMCs.

CDR3 region: CASSYRGADTEAFF. The CDR3 DNA follows: TGTGCCAGCAGCTACCGTGGGGCGGACACTGAAGCTTTCTTT. The V call is TRBV5-4, the J call TRBJ1-1, with D possibly matching TRBD1 (5 bases). Trimming left V 3 bases short and J 3 bases short, with 12 bases between. CDR3 size: 14 residues. Germline CDR1 SGHNT, CDR2 YYREEE (reference sequence).